Presented here are 10 T cell receptor beta chains from one specimen sequenced in a study of blood T cell repertoires in COVID-19. The table came from immunoSEQ multiplex PCR; TCRdb's copy has only in-frame clones and leaves some out. In the table there are roughly 200,000 clones, about 80% of which are singletons. Input material: PBMCs or T cells enriched from blood (not recorded which). These receptor sequences come from a woman aged 45-65 years who had been exposed to COVID-19.

About this clone itself: A read error may account for a junction end that differs from germline. The chain is built from TRBV19 and TRBJ1-5; D gene uncertain. Germline values: CDR1 LNHDA, CDR2 SQIVND (reference sequence). The CDR3 sequence is 15 residues long. The CDR3 region is CASTTGAGSDQPQHF. The CDR3 DNA sequence: TGTGCCAGTACGACGGGTGCCGGTAGCGATCAGCCCCAGCATTTT.

This rearrangement joins TRBV6-5 to TRBJ1-5; D is perhaps TRBD1 (5 bases). Germline V lookup: CDR1 MNHEY, CDR2 SVGAGI. V lost 6 bases, J lost 9 bases, and 21 bases lay in between. The CDR3 spans 15 residues. In DNA, the CDR3 is TGTGCCAGCAGCTTAGCGGGCGGGGCTCGCGGGCCCCAGCATTTT. Amino acid sequence: CASSLAGGARGPQHF.

The rearrangement uses TRBV21-1 and TRBJ1-1; the DNA was not compared with TRBD1, the D call given in the table. TRBV21-1 is a listed pseudogene. This CDR3 comprises 17 residues. The CDR3 DNA reads TGTGCCAGCAGCACCCAGACAGGGGGCCCCCACTGGGCTGAAGCTTTCTTT. Its translation: CASSTQTGGPHWAEAFF.

This chain links TRBV5-4 with TRBJ2-3; D perhaps matches TRBD1 (5 bases). Germline CDR1 SGHNT, CDR2 YYREEE (reference sequence). The CDR3 consists of 16 residues. The V and J ends lost 0 bases and 0 bases respectively, with 11 bases between them. CDR3 amino acids: CASSLGQTPSTDTQYF. CDR3 nucleotides: TGTGCCAGCAGCTTGGGACAGACTCCTAGCACAGATACGCAGTATTTT.

This chain links TRBV4-1 with TRBJ1-1; tentative D call: TRBD1 (5 bases). V was trimmed by 4 bases and J by 7 bases, leaving 13 bases between them. Germline V gives CDR1 MGHRA, CDR2 YSYEKL. The CDR3 is made up of 13 amino acids. The CDR3 DNA reads TGCGCCAGCAGCCCTCCGGGGGAGGGTGAAGCTTTCTTT. Encoded protein: CASSPPGEGEAFF.

V is TRBV5-4 and J is TRBJ2-1, with D tentatively TRBD2 (5 bases). V was cut by 0 bases and J by 6 bases, with 10 bases left in between. The germline gives CDR1 SGHNT, CDR2 YYREEE (reference sequence). The CDR3 contains 14 residues. CDR3 region: CASSLGLAPNEQFF. In DNA form, the CDR3 reads TGTGCCAGCAGCTTGGGCCTAGCCCCCAATGAGCAGTTCTTC.

The rearrangement joins TRBV6-5 to TRBJ2-1, with a tentative D call TRBD2 (5 bases). The germline V gene has CDR1 MNHEY and CDR2 SVGAGI. Between the trimmed V and J ends, which lost 8 bases and 8 bases, there was a span of 22 bases. The CDR3 has 15 residues. CDR3 DNA sequence: TGTGCCAGCTCATGGGAGCTAGCTTTCGGCGATGAGCAGTTCTTC. Residues: CASSWELAFGDEQFF.

A single count supports this clone. V is TRBV7-2 and J is TRBJ1-2; D perhaps matches TRBD1 (5 bases). The CDR3 spans 17 residues. Germline lookup yields CDR1 SGHTA and CDR2 FQGNSA. V lost 0 bases and J lost 3, with 17 bases in between. In DNA form, the CDR3 reads TGTGCCAGCAGCTTAGCGGTGGGGCAAACCGGTCACTATGGCTACACCTTC. Translating it yields CASSLAVGQTGHYGYTF.

The V gene is TRBV5-5, the J gene TRBJ1-6; D not resolved. Trimming removed 4 bases at V and 6 bases at J, with 14 bases between. Per the germline V gene, CDR1 is SGHKS and CDR2 is YYEKEE (reference sequence). This CDR3 has 15 amino acids. The CDR3 DNA sequence: TGTGCCAGCAGCCCGGAGCTCCGAGGTAATTCACCCCTCCACTTT. Translated, it gives CASSPELRGNSPLHF.

V is TRBV2 and J is TRBJ2-3; TRBD2 aligns across 11 bases. Per germline, CDR1 SNHLY and CDR2 FYNNEI. The CDR3 has 16 amino acids. Trimming took 6 bases from V and 2 from J; bases not matched to a gene: 7. CDR3 DNA: TGTGCCAGCAGCGCCCGACTAGCGGGGCTCACAGATACGCAGTATTTT. This encodes CASSARLAGLTDTQYF.